Reported below is one TCR beta chain. The antigen remains undetermined. Some clones are missing from TCRdb's copy, which holds only in-frame ones; the method was immunoSEQ multiplex PCR. The sample contains 25,000 to 35,000 clones, approximately 84% of which appear only once. These data originate in a study of OX40 agonist ivuxolimab in advanced cancers. Overall study context: Ivuxolimab, which is an agonistic anti-OX40 (CD134) antibody, was administered to the patients.

Germline V lookup: CDR1 MNHNS, CDR2 SASEGT. This CDR3 has 16 residues. The ends lost 3 bases at V and 9 bases at J; junction bases unmatched: 11. Study results and limitations: Clones of CD4+ and CD8+ blood T cells grew by week 6 at doses of 0.1 to 3.0 mg/kg. Near-lowest levels of clonal expansion characterized partial responders at 0.1-3.0 mg/kg.

Researchers took blood at baseline, on cycle 4 day 1, and on cycle 7 day 1. The sample here was CD4+ or CD8+ T cells sorted from blood, taken in a trial of the OX40 agonist ivuxolimab. The sequence was collected from an adult with an advanced solid tumor such as melanoma, head and neck, liver or kidney cancer. This sequence joins TRBV6-1 and TRBJ2-7; 13 positions agree with TRBD2. CDR3 DNA: TGTGCCAGCAGTGACTATTGGACTAGCGGGAGTTTGAGGCAGTACTTC. Its translation is CASSDYWTSGSLRQYF.